These T cell receptor beta chains were read from a single sample in a study of T cell changes during pregnancy in multiple sclerosis. Sequencing used immunoSEQ multiplex PCR; TCRdb keeps in-frame clones, though not all of them. Among more than 85,000 clones listed, nearly 95% were seen once. This sample comprised peripheral blood, obtained after pregnancy. The receptors stem from a female donor in good health, enrolled as a control in a pregnancy study. The CDR3 runs from the conserved cysteine through the conserved F or W. D genes are given only for firm matches. The size of a clone is reported for some rows only, either as once, few or many, or as a class for expanded clones.

D gene	V gene	J gene	clone size	CDR3 protein	CDR3 DNA
TRBD2	TRBV4-2	TRBJ2-2	NA	CASTSRLAGAVGELFF	TGTGCCAGCACCTCAAGACTAGCGGGAGCGGTCGGGGAGCTGTTTTTT
NA	TRBV28	TRBJ1-1	NA	CASSLFGGKGQNTEAFF	TGTGCCAGCAGTTTATTTGGAGGGAAAGGACAGAACACTGAAGCTTTCTTT
NA	TRBV6-5	TRBJ2-5	NA	CASRGGGLPGETQYF	TGTGCCAGCAGAGGGGGGGGGCTCCCCGGTGAGACCCAGTACTTC
NA	TRBV30	TRBJ2-7	NA	CAGPGFRDYEQYF	TGTGCCGGTCCGGGATTCCGTGATTACGAGCAGTACTTC
TRBD2	TRBV5-4	TRBJ2-1	NA	CASSLGIGTSDGEQFF	TGTGCCAGCAGCTTGGGCATTGGGACTAGCGACGGTGAGCAGTTCTTC
NA	TRBV5-6	TRBJ2-7	NA	CASSYRQIRREKQYF	TGTGCCAGCAGCTACAGACAGATCAGAAGGGAAAAGCAGTACTTC
TRBD2	TRBV19	TRBJ2-7	NA	CASTGGSSYEQYF	TGTGCCAGTACGGGCGGGAGCTCCTACGAGCAGTACTTC
TRBD1	TRBV5-1	TRBJ2-1	NA	CASSLDRDRGPREQFF	TGCGCCAGCAGCTTAGACCGGGACAGGGGTCCTCGGGAGCAGTTCTTC
NA	TRBV5-6	TRBJ1-2	NA	CASSAYNYGYTF	TGTGCCAGCAGCGCGTATAACTATGGCTACACCTTC
NA	TRBV7-2	TRBJ2-3	NA	CASSLGYGQLTDTQYF	TGTGCCAGCAGCTTAGGGTATGGGCAGCTCACAGATACGCAGTATTTT
NA	TRBV27	TRBJ2-7	NA	CASSSRVHEQYF	TGTGCCAGCAGTTCTCGGGTCCACGAGCAGTACTTC
NA	TRBV27	TRBJ1-2	NA	CASSFGQSYGYTF	TGTGCCAGCAGTTTTGGCCAGTCCTATGGCTACACCTTC
TRBD1	TRBV5-1	TRBJ2-2	few	CASSPEQGPPGELFF	TGCGCCAGCAGCCCGGAACAGGGGCCCCCCGGGGAGCTGTTTTTT
NA	TRBV6-1	TRBJ2-3	NA	CASSELRGASADTQYF	TGTGCCAGCAGTGAACTCAGGGGGGCGTCGGCAGATACGCAGTATTTT
TRBD2	TRBV2	TRBJ2-7	NA	CASRVSGISYEQYF	TGTGCCAGCAGGGTTAGCGGGATCTCCTACGAGCAGTACTTC
TRBD1	TRBV7-2	TRBJ2-2	NA	CASSPRDRGGRKKGELFF	TGTGCCAGCAGCCCCAGAGACAGGGGAGGTCGAAAGAAAGGGGAGCTGTTTTTT
NA	TRBV27	TRBJ1-5	NA	CASSLSGAGQPQHF	TGTGCCAGCAGTTTATCAGGGGCAGGTCAGCCCCAGCATTTT
NA	TRBV7-9	TRBJ2-2	NA	CASSQGTTNTGELFF	TGTGCCAGCAGCCAGGGGACAACGAACACCGGGGAGCTGTTTTTT
NA	TRBV5-1	TRBJ2-1	NA	CASSFGAWGLGDNEQFF	TGCGCCAGCAGCTTTGGGGCTTGGGGACTGGGGGACAATGAGCAGTTCTTC
TRBD2	TRBV6-1	TRBJ2-1	NA	CASSESWLAGVQDNEQFF	TGTGCCAGCAGTGAATCTTGGCTAGCGGGAGTCCAGGACAATGAGCAGTTCTTC
TRBD1	TRBV5-1	TRBJ2-7	NA	CASDRELASYEQYF	TGCGCCAGCGACAGGGAACTGGCGTCCTACGAGCAGTACTTC
NA	TRBV28	TRBJ2-5	once	CASSARLGADQETQYF	TGTGCCAGCAGTGCCCGACTAGGGGCGGACCAAGAGACCCAGTACTTC
NA	TRBV5-1	TRBJ2-5	once	CASSLGLSSQQETQYF	TGCGCCAGCAGCTTGGGACTATCGAGCCAGCAAGAGACCCAGTACTTC
NA	TRBV23-1	TRBJ2-5	NA	CASSPGVQETQYF	TGCGCCAGCAGTCCGGGAGTACAAGAGACCCAGTACTTC
TRBD2	TRBV4-1	TRBJ2-1	NA	CASSKGLAGGPYNEQFF	TGCGCCAGCAGCAAGGGACTAGCGGGAGGCCCCTACAATGAGCAGTTCTTC
NA	TRBV2	TRBJ2-5	NA	CASSRVDGGQETQYF	TGTGCCAGCAGTCGGGTGGACGGAGGCCAAGAGACCCAGTACTTC
TRBD2	TRBV6-4	TRBJ2-3	few	CASSEAGGTDTQYF	TGTGCCAGCAGTGAAGCGGGAGGCACAGATACGCAGTATTTT
TRBD2	TRBV2	TRBJ2-7	NA	CASSSSGRANEQYF	TGTGCCAGCAGCTCTAGCGGGAGGGCGAACGAGCAGTACTTC
TRBD2	TRBV27	TRBJ2-2	NA	CASLGSAGGTGELFF	TGTGCCAGCCTCGGCTCTGCGGGAGGGACCGGGGAGCTGTTTTTT
NA	TRBV28	TRBJ2-7	NA	CASKETQAYEQYF	TGTGCCAGCAAAGAGACCCAGGCCTACGAGCAGTACTTC
NA	TRBV11-3	TRBJ1-3	NA	CASSLQGPGNTIYF	TGTGCCAGCAGCTTACAGGGCCCTGGAAACACCATATATTTT
NA	TRBV7-9	TRBJ1-1	NA	CASSVSLGGGTEAFF	TGTGCCAGCAGCGTTTCTTTGGGGGGAGGCACTGAAGCTTTCTTT
TRBD1	TRBV7-9	TRBJ1-2	NA	CASSRPGTGPPITF	TGTGCCAGCAGCCGACCCGGGACAGGGCCTCCCATCACCTTC
NA	TRBV11-2	TRBJ2-7	NA	CASSLDLGGAFEQYF	TGTGCCAGCAGCTTAGATCTGGGGGGAGCTTTCGAGCAGTACTTC
NA	TRBV10-3	TRBJ2-1	NA	CAISPPQGMGNEQFF	TGTGCCATCAGCCCCCCGCAGGGGATGGGCAATGAGCAGTTCTTC
NA	TRBV29-1	TRBJ2-3	NA	CSVGFGTSTDTQYF	TGCAGCGTTGGGTTCGGTACTAGCACAGATACGCAGTATTTT
TRBD1	TRBV27	TRBJ2-3	NA	CASSLLAGGRDTQYF	TGTGCCAGCAGTTTATTAGCAGGGGGTCGAGATACGCAGTATTTT
TRBD2	TRBV18	TRBJ2-5	NA	CASSPYGRGSGETQYF	TGTGCCAGTTCACCGTACGGGAGGGGTAGCGGAGAGACCCAGTACTTC
TRBD2	TRBV28	TRBJ2-7	NA	CASSSSGLAVYPEQYF	TGTGCCAGCAGTTCCTCGGGACTAGCGGTTTATCCCGAGCAGTACTTC
TRBD1	TRBV5-4	TRBJ1-4	NA	CASSLGQGENEKLFF	TGTGCCAGCAGCTTAGGACAGGGGGAGAACGAAAAACTGTTTTTT